The 19 T cell receptor beta chains below all came from one sample that was sequenced in a study of blood T cell repertoires in COVID-19. This table comes from immunoSEQ multiplex PCR, and its TCRdb copy is limited to in-frame clones, with some not included. The sample lists roughly 230,000 clones; more than 70% were seen once. Sequencing was performed on peripheral blood. These receptors originate from a man in his forties with active or convalescent COVID-19.

The chain is built from TRBV4-1 and TRBJ1-5; D remains unclear. Germline V CDR1 and CDR2: MGHRA, YSYEKL. This CDR3 is built from 14 residues. Trimming removed 0 bases from V and 4 bases from J, with 7 bases in between. The CDR3 loop is CASSQDSLNQPQHF. DNA for the CDR3: TGCGCCAGCAGCCAAGATTCCTTGAATCAGCCCCAGCATTTT.

The chain recombines TRBV24-1 with TRBJ2-2; D is unclear. Germline-derived CDR1 and CDR2 are KGHDR and SFDVKD. V was pared by 0 bases and J by 2 bases, with 9 bases between. This CDR3 is 16 amino acids long. This CDR3 reads CATSDLPGFNTGELFF. CDR3 nucleotide sequence: TGTGCCACCAGTGATTTGCCCGGGTTTAACACCGGGGAGCTGTTTTTT.

V gene TRBV18 combines with J gene TRBJ2-7; the D gene is possibly TRBD2 (6 bases). Germline CDR1 is KGHSH and CDR2 is LQKENI. Trimming removed 2 bases at V and 6 bases at J, with 14 bases between. CDR3 length equals 14 residues. CDR3 nucleotides: TGTGCCAGCTCACCAGGGGGGAGGTTCGGCGAGCAGTACTTC. Protein: CASSPGGRFGEQYF. Complete variable domain (other parts from reference TRBV18 and TRBJ2-7): NAGVMQNPRHLVRRRGQEARLRCSPMKGHSHVYWYRQLPEEGLKFMVYLQKENIIDESGMPKERFSAEFPKEGPSILRIQQVVRGDSAAYFCASSPGGRFGEQYFGPGTRLTVT.

This clone was found a few times. This chain connects TRBV6-5 to TRBJ1-2, with TRBD1 identical over 8 bases. The trim removed 6 bases at V and 4 bases at J, leaving 4 bases unmatched. Germline CDR1 and CDR2: MNHEY and SVGAGI. This CDR3 has 13 residues. The chain's CDR3 is CASRTQGAYGYTF. The CDR3 bases are TGTGCCAGCAGGACTCAGGGGGCCTATGGCTACACCTTC.

A few counts support this clone. V is TRBV5-1 and J is TRBJ1-3, with TRBD1 as a possible D gene (5 bases). The germline V gene has CDR1 SGHRS and CDR2 YFSETQ. This CDR3 region has 14 residues. V lost 1 base and J lost 4, with 9 bases in between. CDR3 amino acids: CASSLPGIGNTIYF. The CDR3 nucleotides are TGCGCCAGCAGCTTGCCAGGGATAGGAAACACCATATATTTT.

The V gene is TRBV24-1, the J gene TRBJ2-3; weak D call: TRBD1 (6 bases). CDR3 length: 15 residues. Trimming left V 4 bases short and J 4 bases short, with 14 bases between. The germline CDR1 and CDR2 sequences are KGHDR and SFDVKD. The CDR3 DNA reads as TGTGCCACCAGTGACAACAGGGTTTTATCAGATACGCAGTATTTT. It translates to CATSDNRVLSDTQYF.

The rearrangement joins TRBV7-9 to TRBJ2-7; 8 nucleotides align to TRBD1. The CDR3 spans 16 residues. Trimming at V came to 4 bases and at J to 2 bases, leaving 10 bases not matched to a gene. Per germline, CDR1 SEHNR and CDR2 FQNEAQ (reference sequence). CDR3 bases: TGTGCCAGCAGCTCGACCCGGGACAGGCGGACCTACGAGCAGTACTTC. Its protein is CASSSTRDRRTYEQYF.

The CDR3 loop reads CASSLSGSSTDTQYF. As DNA, the CDR3 is TGTGCCAGCAGCCTTAGCGGCTCTAGCACAGATACGCAGTATTTT. The V gene is TRBV7-3, the J gene TRBJ2-3, with a possible D match to TRBD2 (6 bases). The CDR3 has 15 residues. Germline V gene lookup returns CDR1 SGHTA and CDR2 FQGTGA. V lost 5 bases to trimming and J lost 0 bases, with 12 bases between them. The full variable domain, with the rest looked up from reference TRBV7-3 and TRBJ2-3, is GAGVSQTPSNKVTEKGKYVELRCDPISGHTALYWYRQSLGQGPEFLIYFQGTGAADDSGLPNDRFFAVRPEGSVSTLKIQRTERGDSAVYLCASSLSGSSTDTQYFGPGTRLTVL.

This clone was recorded only once. The J gene is TRBJ2-3, the V gene TRBV24-1; 7 positions agree with TRBD1. CDR1 is KGHDR and CDR2 is SFDVKD in the germline V gene. Trimming cost V 4 bases and J 9 bases; bases outside gene matches: 6. The CDR3 runs to 13 residues. CDR3 sequence: CATSDLPGQTQYF. The CDR3 DNA is TGTGCCACCAGTGACCTCCCGGGACAGACGCAGTATTTT.

V usage is TRBV12-3 or TRBV12-4 and J usage is TRBJ2-7, with 9 bases that match TRBD2. CDR3 length: 13 amino acids. J was trimmed by 5 bases and V by 6 bases; bases with no gene match: 5. The CDR3 DNA sequence: TGTGCCAGCAGGCTAGCGGGATCCCACGAGCAGTACTTC. It is translated as CASRLAGSHEQYF.

V gene TRBV27 combines with J gene TRBJ2-7, with D possibly matching TRBD2 (5 bases). Trimming removed 5 bases from V and 7 bases from J, with 18 bases in between. CDR1 and CDR2 from the germline V gene are MNHEY and SMNVEV (reference sequence). The CDR3 loop spans 14 amino acids. CDR3 in amino acids: CASSPRSNPGEQYF. CDR3 nucleotide sequence: TGTGCCAGCAGTCCGCGGTCCAACCCGGGAGAGCAGTACTTC.

The chain has TRBV12-3 or TRBV12-4 and TRBJ2-3; possible D gene TRBD2, 6 bases. The CDR3 extends over 12 amino acids. V was cut by 9 bases and J by 6 bases, with 13 bases left in between. Written as DNA, the CDR3 is TGTGCCAGTAGCGGCGATACGGATACGCAGTATTTT. Translation gives CASSGDTDTQYF.

The chain is built from TRBV18 and TRBJ1-5; perhaps TRBD1 as D (5 bases). Germline CDR1 KGHSH, CDR2 LQKENI. The CDR3 contains 15 residues. V lost 1 base and J lost 5, with 12 bases in between. The CDR3 sequence: CASSPRAGLDQPQHF. Here the CDR3 DNA reads TGTGCCAGCTCACCACGCGCAGGGTTGGATCAGCCCCAGCATTTT.

V is TRBV14 and J is TRBJ2-1; 9 bases are shared with TRBD2. The CDR3 runs to 15 residues. V lost 5 bases, J lost 5 bases, and 7 bases stayed unmatched. Germline assignment: CDR1 SGHDN and CDR2 FVKESK. This CDR3 is CASSRGLAVNNEQFF. CDR3 DNA sequence: TGTGCCAGCAGCAGGGGACTAGCAGTAAACAATGAGCAGTTCTTC.

This chain links TRBV7-8 with TRBJ2-3, with 11 bases matching TRBD1. The V gene end was trimmed by 6 bases and the J gene end by 6 bases; junction bases not matched to a gene: 8. This CDR3 has 15 residues. Looked up from germline, CDR1 is SGHVS and CDR2 is FQNEAQ. CDR3 nucleotides: TGTGCCAGCAGACCAGGGACAGGGGGACGGGATACGCAGTATTTT. It yields the protein CASRPGTGGRDTQYF. The full variable domain, with the rest looked up from reference TRBV7-8 and TRBJ2-3, is GAGVSQSPRYKVAKRGQDVALRCDPISGHVSLFWYQQALGQGPEFLTYFQNEAQLDKSGLPSDRFFAERPEGSVSTLKIQRTQQEDSAVYLCASRPGTGGRDTQYFGPGTRLTVL.

The chain couples TRBV28 to TRBJ1-5; D ambiguous. With 3 bases removed from V and 2 bases from J, the gap between germline ends came to 14 bases. This CDR3 comprises 16 residues. Germline CDR1 MDHEN, CDR2 SYDVKM. CDR3 protein: CASSLSTGIRNQPQHF. In DNA, the CDR3 is TGTGCCAGCAGTTTGAGCACCGGGATTCGCAATCAGCCCCAGCATTTT.

The chain uses TRBV27 and TRBJ2-7; a weak D match, TRBD2 (6 bases). The CDR3 totals 16 residues. V lost 6 bases to trimming and J lost 4 bases, with 22 bases between them. Germline V lookup: CDR1 MNHEY, CDR2 SMNVEV (reference sequence). The CDR3 is CASSLEAWGRGYEQYF. Written as DNA, the CDR3 is TGTGCCAGCAGCTTAGAGGCTTGGGGCCGGGGGTACGAGCAGTACTTC.

Here the CDR3 DNA reads TGTGCCAGCAGTTCTTATCCGAACACTGAAGCTTTCTTT. This sequence encodes CASSSYPNTEAFF. The V and J genes are TRBV12-3 or TRBV12-4 and TRBJ1-1; no clear D gene. The CDR3 totals 13 residues. With 4 bases removed from V and 1 base from J, the gap between germline ends came to 7 bases.

The V gene is TRBV2, the J gene TRBJ1-2; D ambiguous. Germline V gives CDR1 SNHLY, CDR2 FYNNEI. The CDR3 is 14 amino acids. Trimming removed 2 bases at V and 4 bases at J, with 11 bases between. CDR3 bases: TGTGCCAGCAGTGAAACAGCGGCAGTCTATGGCTACACCTTC. Translating gives CASSETAAVYGYTF.